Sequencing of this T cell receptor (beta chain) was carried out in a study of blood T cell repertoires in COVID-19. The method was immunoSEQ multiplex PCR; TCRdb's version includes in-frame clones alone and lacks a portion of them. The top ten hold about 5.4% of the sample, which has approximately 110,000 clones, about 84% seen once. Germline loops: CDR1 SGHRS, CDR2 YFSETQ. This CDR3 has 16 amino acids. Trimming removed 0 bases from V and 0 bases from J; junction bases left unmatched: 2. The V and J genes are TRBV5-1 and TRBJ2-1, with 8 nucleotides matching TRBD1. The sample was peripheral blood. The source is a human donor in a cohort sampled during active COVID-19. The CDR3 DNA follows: TGCGCCAGCAGCTTGGTTGGACAGGGCTCCTACAATGAGCAGTTCTTC. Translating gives CASSLVGQGSYNEQFF.